A selection of T cell receptor beta chains follows, all from one sample in a study of cytomegalovirus exposure and HLA in healthy donors. Using immunoSEQ multiplex PCR, the repertoire was profiled, and TCRdb retains in-frame clones only, with some absent. The sample carries 150,000 to 200,000 clones, 80% to 85% recorded once. Sequenced material: PBMCs. These receptors all stem from a male donor in good health and CMV-seronegative. The CDR3 runs from the conserved cysteine through the conserved F or W. A D gene is named only where the DNA matches it firmly. The size of a clone is reported for some rows only, either as once, few or many, or as a class for expanded clones.

abundance,d_gene,len,j_gene,v_gene,CDR3aa,CDR3nt
once,NA,14,TRBJ2-1,TRBV6-1,CASRPRVDMNEQFF,TGTGCCAGCCGCCCCAGGGTGGATATGAATGAGCAGTTCTTC
NA,NA,14,TRBJ1-2,TRBV6-1,CASSELAPGGGRRF,TGTGCCAGCAGTGAACTTGCCCCGGGAGGTGGGCGTCGGTTC
NA,NA,14,TRBJ2-7,TRBV29-1,CTQPAGGVSYEQYF,TGCACCCAACCTGCCGGCGGGGTCTCCTACGAGCAGTACTTC
NA,TRBD1,16,TRBJ1-2,TRBV18,CASSPRTGAFGYGYTF,TGTGCCAGCTCACCGAGGACAGGAGCCTTCGGGTATGGCTACACCTTC
NA,NA,15,TRBJ1-2,TRBV7-2,CASSLYQGRPYGYTF,TGTGCCAGCAGCTTATATCAGGGGCGACCGTATGGCTACACCTTC
NA,TRBD1,12,TRBJ1-1,TRBV6-5,CASRRRTGAAFF,TGTGCCAGCCGAAGACGGACAGGGGCCGCTTTCTTT
once,NA,13,TRBJ2-5,TRBV5-6,CASSFLGVETQYF,TGTGCCAGCAGCTTTCTCGGGGTAGAGACCCAGTACTTC
NA,NA,13,TRBJ2-7,TRBV19,CASSIGGFDEQYF,TGTGCCAGTAGTATTGGAGGGTTCGACGAGCAGTACTTC
NA,TRBD1,18,TRBJ1-3,TRBV19,CASSSWGTAEDSGNTIYF,TGTGCCAGTAGTTCCTGGGGGACAGCCGAAGACTCTGGAAACACCATATATTTT
NA,NA,13,TRBJ2-3,TRBV5-1,CASYRVGTDTQYF,TGCGCCAGCTACAGGGTCGGAACAGATACGCAGTATTTT